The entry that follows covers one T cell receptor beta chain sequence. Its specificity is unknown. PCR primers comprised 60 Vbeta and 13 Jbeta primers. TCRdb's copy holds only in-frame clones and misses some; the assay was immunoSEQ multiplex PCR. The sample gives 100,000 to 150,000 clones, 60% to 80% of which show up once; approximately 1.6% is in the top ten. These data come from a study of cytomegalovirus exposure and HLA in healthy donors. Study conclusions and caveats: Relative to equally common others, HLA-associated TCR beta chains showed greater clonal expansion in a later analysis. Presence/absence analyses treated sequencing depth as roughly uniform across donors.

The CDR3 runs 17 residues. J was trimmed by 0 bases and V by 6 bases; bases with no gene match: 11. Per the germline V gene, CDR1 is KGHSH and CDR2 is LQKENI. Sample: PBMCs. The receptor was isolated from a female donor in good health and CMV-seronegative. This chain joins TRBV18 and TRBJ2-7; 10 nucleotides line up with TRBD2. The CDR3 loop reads CASSSGLAALSSYEQYF. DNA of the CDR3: TGTGCCAGCTCCTCCGGACTAGCGGCTTTAAGCTCCTACGAGCAGTACTTC.